This T cell receptor (beta chain) was identified during a study of identifying expanded T cells in peripheral blood. Study-wide results and limits: Clone count variance between approximately two-week samples rose with total template count.

During the collection period, no donor immune events like infections were recorded. With 8 bases removed from V and 7 bases from J, the gap between germline ends came to 17 bases. Germline CDR1 MDHEN, CDR2 SYDVKM. The CDR3 is made up of 13 amino acids. TCRdb's table, derived via immunoSEQ multiplex PCR, lists solely in-frame clones and lacks some. The table lists about 110,000 clones, about 87% of them singletons. About this clone: What it recognizes is unknown.

The receptor was isolated from a person aged 18-69 years in good health. The chain joins TRBV28 to TRBJ2-5; D is perhaps TRBD2 (7 bases). The sample comprised blood. CDR3 protein: CASRPAGAGTQYF. The DNA for the CDR3 is TGTGCCAGCCGCCCCGCGGGGGCCGGGACCCAGTACTTC.